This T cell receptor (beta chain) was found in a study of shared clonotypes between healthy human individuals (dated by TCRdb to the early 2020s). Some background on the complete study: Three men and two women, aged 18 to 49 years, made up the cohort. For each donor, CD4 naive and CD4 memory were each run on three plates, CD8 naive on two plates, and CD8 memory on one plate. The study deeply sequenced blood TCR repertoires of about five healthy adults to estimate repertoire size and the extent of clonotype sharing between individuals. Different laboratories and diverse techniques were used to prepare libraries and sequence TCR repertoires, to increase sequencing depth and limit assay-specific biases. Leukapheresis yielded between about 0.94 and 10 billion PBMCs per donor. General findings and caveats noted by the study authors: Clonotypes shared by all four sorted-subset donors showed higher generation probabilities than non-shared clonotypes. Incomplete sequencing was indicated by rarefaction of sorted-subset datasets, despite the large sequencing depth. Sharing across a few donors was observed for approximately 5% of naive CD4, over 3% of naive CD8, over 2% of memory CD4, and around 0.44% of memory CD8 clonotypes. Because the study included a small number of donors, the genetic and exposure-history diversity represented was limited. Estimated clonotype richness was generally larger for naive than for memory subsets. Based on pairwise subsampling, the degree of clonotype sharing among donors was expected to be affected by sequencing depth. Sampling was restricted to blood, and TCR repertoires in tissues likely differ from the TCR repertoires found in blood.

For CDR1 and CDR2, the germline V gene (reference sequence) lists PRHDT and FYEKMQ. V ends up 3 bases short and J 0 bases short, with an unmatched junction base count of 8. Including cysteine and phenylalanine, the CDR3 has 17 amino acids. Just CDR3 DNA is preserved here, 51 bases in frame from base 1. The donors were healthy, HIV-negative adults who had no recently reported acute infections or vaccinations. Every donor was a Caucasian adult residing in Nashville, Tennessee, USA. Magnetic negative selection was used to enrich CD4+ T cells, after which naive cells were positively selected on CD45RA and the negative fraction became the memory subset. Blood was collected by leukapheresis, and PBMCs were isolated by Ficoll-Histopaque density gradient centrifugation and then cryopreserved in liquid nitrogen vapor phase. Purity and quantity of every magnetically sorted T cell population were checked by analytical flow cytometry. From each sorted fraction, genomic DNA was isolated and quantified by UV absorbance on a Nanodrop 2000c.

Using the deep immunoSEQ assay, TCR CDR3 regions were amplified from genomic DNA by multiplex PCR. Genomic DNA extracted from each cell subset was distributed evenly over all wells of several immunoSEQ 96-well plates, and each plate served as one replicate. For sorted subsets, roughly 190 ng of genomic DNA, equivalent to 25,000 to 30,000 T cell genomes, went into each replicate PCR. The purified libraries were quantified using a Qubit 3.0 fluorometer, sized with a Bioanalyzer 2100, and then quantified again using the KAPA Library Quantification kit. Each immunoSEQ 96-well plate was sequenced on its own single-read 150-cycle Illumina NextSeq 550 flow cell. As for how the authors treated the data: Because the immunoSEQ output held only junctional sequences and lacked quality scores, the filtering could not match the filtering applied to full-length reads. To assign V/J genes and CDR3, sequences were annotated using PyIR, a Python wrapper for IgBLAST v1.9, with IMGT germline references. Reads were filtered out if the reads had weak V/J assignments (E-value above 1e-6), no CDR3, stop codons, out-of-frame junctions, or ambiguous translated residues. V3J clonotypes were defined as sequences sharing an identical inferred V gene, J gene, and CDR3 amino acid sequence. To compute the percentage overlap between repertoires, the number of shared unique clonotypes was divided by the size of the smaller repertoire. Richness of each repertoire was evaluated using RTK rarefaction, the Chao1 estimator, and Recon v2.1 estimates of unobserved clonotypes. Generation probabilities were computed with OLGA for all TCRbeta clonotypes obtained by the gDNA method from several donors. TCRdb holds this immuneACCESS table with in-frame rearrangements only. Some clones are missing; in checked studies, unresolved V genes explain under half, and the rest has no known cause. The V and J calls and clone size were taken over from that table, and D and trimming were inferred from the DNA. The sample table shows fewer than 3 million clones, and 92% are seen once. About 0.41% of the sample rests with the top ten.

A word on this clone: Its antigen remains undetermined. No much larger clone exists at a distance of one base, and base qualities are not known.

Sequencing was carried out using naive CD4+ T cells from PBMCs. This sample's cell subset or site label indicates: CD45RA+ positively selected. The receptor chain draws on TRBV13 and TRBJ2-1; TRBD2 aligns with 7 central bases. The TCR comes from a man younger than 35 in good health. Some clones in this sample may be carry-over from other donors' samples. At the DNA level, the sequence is TGTGCCAGCAGCTTCCCCTTAGGCGGGAGCTCCTACAATGAGCAGTTCTTC. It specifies CASSFPLGGSSYNEQFF.